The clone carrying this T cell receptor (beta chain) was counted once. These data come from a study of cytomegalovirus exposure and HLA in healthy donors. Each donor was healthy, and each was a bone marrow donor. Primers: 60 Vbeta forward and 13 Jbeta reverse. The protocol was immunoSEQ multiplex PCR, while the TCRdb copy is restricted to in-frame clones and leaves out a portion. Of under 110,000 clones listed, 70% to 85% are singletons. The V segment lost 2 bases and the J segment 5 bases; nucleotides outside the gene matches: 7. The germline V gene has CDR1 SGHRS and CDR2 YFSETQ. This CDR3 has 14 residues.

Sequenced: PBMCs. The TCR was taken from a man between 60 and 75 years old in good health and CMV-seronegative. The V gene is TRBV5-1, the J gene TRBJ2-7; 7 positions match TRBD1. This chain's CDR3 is CASSFRQGLDEQYF. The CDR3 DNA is TGCGCCAGCAGCTTTAGACAGGGTCTCGACGAGCAGTACTTC.